The sequence of this TCR beta chain was determined in a study of graft-versus-host responses after intestinal transplantation. About the study: Tacrolimus and steroids were given for two to four years to all recipients after anti-thymocyte globulin induction.

Profiled with immunoSEQ multiplex PCR; TCRdb holds only in-frame clones, not every one. The sample has approximately 90,000 clones; about 88% are singletons. The CDR3 is 17 amino acids. V shed 5 bases, J shed 1 base, and the junction held 13 bases outside the gene matches. Germline lookup yields CDR1 PRHDT and CDR2 FYEKMQ (reference sequence). Findings and caveats of the study: When patients had graft-donor T cell macrochimerism, their allografts held high graft-versus-host to host-versus-graft clonal ratios. Marrow from the recipient contained GvH clones, some of which had appeared first in ileum or blood. Maximum circulating GvH clone levels tracked with early post-transplant HvG decreases.

This clone was observed once. Its antigen remains unknown. The clonotype originates from a human donor who was the organ donor for an intestinal transplant. The chain combines TRBV13 with TRBJ1-2; 7 positions match TRBD1. The sequencing used unstimulated CD4+ T cells sorted from spleen or lymph node cells, collected before transplant. CDR3 protein: CASSQIDRAIINYGYTF. The CDR3 nucleotides read TGTGCCAGCAGCCAGATCGACAGGGCCATCATTAACTATGGCTACACCTTC.